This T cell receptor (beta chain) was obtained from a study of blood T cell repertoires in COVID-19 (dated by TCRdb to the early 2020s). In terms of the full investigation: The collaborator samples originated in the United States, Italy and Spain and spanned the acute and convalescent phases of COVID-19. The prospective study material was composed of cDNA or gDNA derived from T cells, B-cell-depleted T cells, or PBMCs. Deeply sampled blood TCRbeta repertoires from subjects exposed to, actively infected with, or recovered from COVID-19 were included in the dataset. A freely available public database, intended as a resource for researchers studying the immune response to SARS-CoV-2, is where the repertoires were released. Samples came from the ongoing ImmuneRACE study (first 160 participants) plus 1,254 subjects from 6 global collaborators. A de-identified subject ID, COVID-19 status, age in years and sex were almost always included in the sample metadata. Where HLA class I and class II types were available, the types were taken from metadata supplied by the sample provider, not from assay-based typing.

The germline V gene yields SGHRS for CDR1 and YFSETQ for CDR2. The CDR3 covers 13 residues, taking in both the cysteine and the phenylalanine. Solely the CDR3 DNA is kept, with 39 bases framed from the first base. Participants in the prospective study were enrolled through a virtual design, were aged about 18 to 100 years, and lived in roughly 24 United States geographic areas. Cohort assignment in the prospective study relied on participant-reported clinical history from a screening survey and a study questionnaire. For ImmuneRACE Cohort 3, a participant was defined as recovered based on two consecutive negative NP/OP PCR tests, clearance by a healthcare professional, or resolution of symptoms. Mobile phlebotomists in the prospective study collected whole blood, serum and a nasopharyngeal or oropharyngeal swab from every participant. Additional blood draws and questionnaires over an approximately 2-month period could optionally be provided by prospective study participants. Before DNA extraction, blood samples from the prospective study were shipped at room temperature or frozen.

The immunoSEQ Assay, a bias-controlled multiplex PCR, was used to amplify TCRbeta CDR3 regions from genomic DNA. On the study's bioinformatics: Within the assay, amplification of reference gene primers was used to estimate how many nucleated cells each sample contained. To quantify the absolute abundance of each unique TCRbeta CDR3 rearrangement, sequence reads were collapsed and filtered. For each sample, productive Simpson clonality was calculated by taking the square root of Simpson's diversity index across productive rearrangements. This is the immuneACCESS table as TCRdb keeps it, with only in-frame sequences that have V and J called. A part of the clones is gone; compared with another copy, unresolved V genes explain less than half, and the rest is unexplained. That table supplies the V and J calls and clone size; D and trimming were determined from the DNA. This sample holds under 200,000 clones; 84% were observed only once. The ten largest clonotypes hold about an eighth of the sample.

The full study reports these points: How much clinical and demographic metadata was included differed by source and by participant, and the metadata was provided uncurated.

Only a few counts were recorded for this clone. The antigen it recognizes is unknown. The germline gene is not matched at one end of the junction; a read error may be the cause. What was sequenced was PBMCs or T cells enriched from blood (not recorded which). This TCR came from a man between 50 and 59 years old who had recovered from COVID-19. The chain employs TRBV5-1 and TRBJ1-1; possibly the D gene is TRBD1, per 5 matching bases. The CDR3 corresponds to CASSLVLGQALVF. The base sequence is TGCGCCAGCAGCTTGGTACTGGGGCAGGCCCTCGTTTTT.